Listed below are T cell receptor beta chains from one sample, sequenced in a study of T cells in localized non-small cell lung cancer. Assay used: immunoSEQ multiplex PCR; TCRdb lists only in-frame clones, some missing. The sample contains about 28,000 clones, approximately 90% of which appear only once. This specimen was peripheral blood, taken before any cancer treatment. Source of these receptors: a woman between 18 and 55 years old with stage I lung adenocarcinoma. CDR3s include the opening cysteine and the closing phenylalanine or tryptophan. A D gene is named only where the DNA matches it firmly.

d_call v_call cdr3_aa
- TRBV30 CAWSRGESTQYF
- TRBV5-1 CASSTGTVSTGELFF
- TRBV19 CASRSEAQGANVLTF
TRBD1 TRBV7-3 CASSLGARGHETQYF
- TRBV4-3 CASSQDLSGAHGEQFF
TRBD1 TRBV6-5 CASSSRDRRYEQYF
- TRBV9 CASSVGADSGNTIYF
- TRBV18 CASSPQGPEAFF
- TRBV7-6 CASSLADGTLYEQYF
TRBD2 TRBV4-3 CASSQDPGRTSGAGEQFF
- TRBV29-1 CSAEGGFSYNEQFF
- TRBV4-3 CASSQEHGGPYEQYF
TRBD2 TRBV29-1 CSVEGLAGAADTQYF
- TRBV6-1 CASSSGNQETQYF
- TRBV27 CASSPKWNQPQHF
TRBD1 TRBV5-1 CASSLAGGEPYEQYF
- TRBV21-1 CAPGEVSNQPQHF
TRBD1 TRBV2 CASSGAGTVSGYTF
TRBD2 TRBV4-1 CASSQLLTSGGAYEQYF
- TRBV5-1 CASSLVSTSGANVLTF
TRBD1 TRBV18 CASSPPEGAGGTEAFF
- TRBV7-3 CASSLTPGQETQYF
- TRBV19 CASSPRGADTEAFF
- TRBV21-1 CASSEPHRGQATMNTEAFF
- TRBV30 CAWSNPSTDTQYF
TRBD2 TRBV11-3 CASSQGLAGSTDTQYF
TRBD1 TRBV7-2 CASSFWTGSNGYTF
- TRBV2 CASSGHTEAFF
- TRBV2 CASIGIPPNEQFF
- TRBV27 CASSFSENTEAFF
- TRBV29-1 CSVPRDINTGELFF
TRBD1 TRBV11-3 CASSFGTGGGYTF
TRBD1 TRBV6-5 CASSYRDRGDEQFF
- TRBV18 CASSQLVPRTASSSYEQYF
TRBD1 TRBV6-6 CASSYPDRGEVGYTF
TRBD1 TRBV18 CASSHRDRVPYEQYF
TRBD1 TRBV6-1 CASAQGSNQPQHF
TRBD1 TRBV6-5 CASRRDRGHEQYF
TRBD1 TRBV6-4 CASSPETGTEAFF
TRBD1 TRBV5-6 CASSSGTGGNEQFF
TRBD2 TRBV6-5 CASRRETYEQYF
TRBD1 TRBV30 CAWETGEDEQFF